The present T cell receptor (beta chain) was sequenced within a study of identical twins. In germline, CDR1 is SGHRS, CDR2 YFSETQ. Trimming pared 4 bases from V and 3 bases from J, leaving 20 bases between. This CDR3 comprises 17 residues. Using its own MiXCR run on the 5' RACE reads, TCRdb lists one record per CDR3 protein. The profile shows approximately 630,000 distinct CDR3 sequences, just over 7% of them singletons. These sequences were also reported in another study, on yellow fever vaccine responses in identical twins.

V and J are TRBV5-1 and TRBJ2-1; D might be TRBD1 (6 bases). The source material was PBMCs. The sequence was collected from a young woman in good health. The CDR3: CASSIEAGTPLYNEQFF. DNA of the CDR3: TGCGCCAGCAGCATCGAAGCCGGGACACCCCTCTACAATGAGCAGTTCTTC.